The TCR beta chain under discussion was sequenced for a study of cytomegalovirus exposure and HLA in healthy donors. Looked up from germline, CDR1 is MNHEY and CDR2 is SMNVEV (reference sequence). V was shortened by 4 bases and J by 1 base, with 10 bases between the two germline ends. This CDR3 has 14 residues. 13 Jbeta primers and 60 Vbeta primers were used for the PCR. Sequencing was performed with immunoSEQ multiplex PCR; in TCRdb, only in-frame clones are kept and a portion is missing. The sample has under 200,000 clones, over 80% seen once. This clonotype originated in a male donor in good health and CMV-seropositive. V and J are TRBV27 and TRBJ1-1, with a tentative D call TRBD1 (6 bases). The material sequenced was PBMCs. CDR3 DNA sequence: TGTGCCAGCAGTTCCGGGACACAGAACACTGAAGCTTTCTTT. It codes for CASSSGTQNTEAFF.